The rows below give T cell receptor beta chains drawn from one sample of a study of vaccination and CD4 T cells after COVID-19. Via MiXCR, TCRdb re-called the PCR reads, giving one row per CDR3 protein. The table shows about 14,000 distinct CDR3 sequences, with about half occurring only once. Their target antigens are unknown. The source material was CD4+ T cells from blood, cultured in vitro, sampled before SARS-CoV-2 vaccination. These receptors were collected from a human donor who had recovered from COVID-19. Both conserved end residues are part of each CDR3. Fields, in order: CDR3 length, clone size, V gene, J gene, D gene, CDR3 protein. The D gene is left open where the match is weak. Size tells how often a clone was seen (once, few, many) or the class of an expanded clone, and some rows leave it out.

>12|few|TRBV6-5|TRBJ1-5|NA
CASSYQNQPQHF
>15|NA|TRBV7-3|TRBJ2-3|NA
CASSLTGTSTDTQYF
>13|NA|TRBV30|TRBJ1-1|NA
CAWSVRSGAEAFF
>11|NA|TRBV20-1|TRBJ2-5|NA
CSASLEETQYF
>13|NA|TRBV6-1|TRBJ1-2|TRBD1
CANRRGPNYGYTF
>15|once|TRBV6-1|TRBJ2-3|TRBD2
CASSASGLSTDTQYF
>15|few|TRBV7-9|TRBJ2-7|TRBD1
CASSQRQGRGYEQYF
>12|medium-sized|TRBV20-1|TRBJ1-2|TRBD1
CSADQGARGYTF
>16|NA|TRBV5-4|TRBJ1-1|TRBD1
CASSLRDRAGWTEAFF
>17|NA|TRBV20-1|TRBJ2-1|TRBD2
CSAETSGGSLTLDEQFF
>14|once|TRBV5-1|TRBJ2-1|TRBD1
CASSLSGQLNEQFF
>13|NA|TRBV7-9|TRBJ1-2|NA
CASSPGDAGGYTF
>12|once|TRBV20-1|TRBJ2-7|NA
CSARDRRGPQYF
>13|NA|TRBV19|TRBJ1-1|NA
CASRLGANTEAFF
>15|few|TRBV7-2|TRBJ1-5|NA
CASSLIASGGQPQHF
>13|few|TRBV28|TRBJ1-6|NA
CATRTYYNSPLHF
>19|NA|TRBV7-6|TRBJ2-6|NA
CASSLVHLNALSGANVLTF
>13|NA|TRBV7-3|TRBJ2-5|NA
CASPPNVDGTQYF